These 32 T cell receptor beta chains came from one sample sequenced in a study of blood T cell repertoires in COVID-19. Clones were sequenced by immunoSEQ multiplex PCR, and TCRdb holds only the in-frame ones, with some missing. The table lists roughly 250,000 clones, 84% of them singletons. Sequenced input: peripheral blood. The receptors come from a person aged 65-85 years with COVID-19, enrolled during active disease.

The rearrangement links TRBV28 to TRBJ2-4; TRBD1 might be the D (6 bases). The CDR3 totals 16 residues. V was trimmed by 8 bases and J by 1 base, leaving 18 bases between them. Germline values: CDR1 MDHEN, CDR2 SYDVKM. The CDR3 is CASSIQGWTAKNIQYF. For the CDR3, the DNA is TGTGCCAGCTCCATACAGGGCTGGACGGCCAAAAACATTCAGTACTTC.

This chain links TRBV28 with TRBJ2-7, with D possibly being TRBD1 (5 bases). Germline CDR1 and CDR2: MDHEN and SYDVKM. With 2 bases removed from V and 5 bases from J, the gap between germline ends came to 10 bases. This CDR3 is built from 13 residues. CDR3 DNA: TGTGCCAGCAGTTTAGCAGGGCTGCACGAGCAGTACTTC. This sequence encodes CASSLAGLHEQYF.

The chain combines TRBV19 with TRBJ1-5, with D possibly being TRBD1 (6 bases). The V end lost 6 bases, the J end lost 0 bases, and 12 bases lay between the germline ends. CDR1 is LNHDA, CDR2 SQIVND, per germline (reference sequence). The CDR3 is 15 residues long. The CDR3 here is CASRWDIDSNQPQHF. DNA of the CDR3: TGTGCCAGTAGATGGGACATCGATAGCAATCAGCCCCAGCATTTT.

The chain employs TRBV3-1 (or the pseudogene TRBV3-2) and TRBJ1-3; D gene unclear. The V end was cut by 1 base, the J end by 0 bases, with 7 bases between. Per the germline V gene, CDR1 is LGHDT and CDR2 is YNNKEL (reference sequence). The CDR3 totals 15 residues. CDR3 sequence: CASSQGPNSGNTIYF. CDR3 DNA sequence: TGTGCCAGCAGCCAAGGCCCTAACTCTGGAAACACCATATATTTT.

J is TRBJ2-7 and V is TRBV6-1; TRBD1 might be the D (6 bases). Germline V gene sequence: CDR1 MNHNS, CDR2 SASEGT. Trimming cost V 5 bases and J 5 bases, with 13 bases left between them. The CDR3 loop spans 13 amino acids. In DNA, the CDR3 is TGTGCCAGCAGTACCCGACAGGACAACGAGCAGTACTTC. Protein sequence: CASSTRQDNEQYF.

The genes are TRBV5-1 and TRBJ2-2, with a weak D call TRBD1 (5 bases). The germline gives CDR1 SGHRS, CDR2 YFSETQ. V was shortened by 4 bases and J by 6 bases, with 19 bases between the two germline ends. The CDR3 extends over 16 amino acids. This CDR3 is CASSPEKNMGPGELFF. The CDR3, as DNA: TGCGCCAGCAGCCCAGAGAAAAACATGGGGCCCGGGGAGCTGTTTTTT.

The rearrangement links TRBV6-5 to TRBJ2-3, with 9 bases that match TRBD2. Trimming at V came to 5 bases and at J to 4 bases, leaving 4 bases not matched to a gene. There are 14 residues in the CDR3. CDR1 is MNHEY, CDR2 SVGAGI, per germline. DNA of the CDR3: TGTGCCAGCAGTCCGGGACTAGCTTCAGATACGCAGTATTTT. Its translation is CASSPGLASDTQYF.

The chain carries TRBV11-2 and TRBJ2-5; perhaps TRBD1 as D (5 bases). The V end was cut by 3 bases, the J end by 5 bases, with 13 bases between. The CDR3 runs 14 residues. Germline values: CDR1 SGHAT, CDR2 FQNNGV. CDR3 coding DNA: TGTGCCAGCAGCTTCGAAAGGGGATGGGAGACCCAGTACTTC. Its translation: CASSFERGWETQYF.

The chain recombines TRBV19 with TRBJ2-2; D is undetermined. V was clipped by 5 bases and J by 3 bases, with 10 bases between them. This CDR3 region has 14 residues. In germline, CDR1 is LNHDA, CDR2 SQIVND (reference sequence). CDR3: CASSQYSYTGELFF. CDR3 bases: TGTGCCAGTAGTCAATACAGCTACACCGGGGAGCTGTTTTTT.

The chain joins TRBV28 to TRBJ2-1; no reliable D call. V lost 10 bases to trimming and J lost 7 bases, with 11 bases between them. CDR3 length equals 11 residues. Germline CDR1 reads MDHEN; CDR2 reads SYDVKM. CDR3 in amino acids: CATGVRNEQFF. In nucleotides, the CDR3 is TGTGCCACTGGTGTGCGGAATGAGCAGTTCTTC.

The V and J genes are TRBV7-2 and TRBJ1-5, with a possible D match to TRBD1 (6 bases). V was shortened by 4 bases and J by 4 bases, with 17 bases between the two germline ends. The CDR3 contains 16 residues. Germline CDR1 and CDR2: SGHTA and FQGNSA. The CDR3, as DNA: TGTGCCAGCAGCTCGGACAGTCCTCTTAGTAATCAGCCCCAGCATTTT. Its protein is CASSSDSPLSNQPQHF.

The rearrangement links TRBV7-2 to TRBJ2-3; possibly TRBD1 for D (7 bases). Germline CDR1 SGHTA, CDR2 FQGNSA. This CDR3 is built from 18 residues. V was trimmed by 4 bases and J by 0 bases, leaving 20 bases between them. For the CDR3, the DNA is TGTGCCAGCAGCTGGAGGGAAGGGGGCGGCTCTAGCACAGATACGCAGTATTTT. Amino acids: CASSWREGGGSSTDTQYF.

The CDR3 bases are TGTGCCAGCAGAACCGGACAGGGGCAAGAGACCCAGTACTTC. Protein product: CASRTGQGQETQYF. This chain uses TRBV6-5 with TRBJ2-5; 9 bases match TRBD1. V gave up 6 bases and J gave up 2 bases; unmatched junction bases: 4. Per the germline V gene, CDR1 is MNHEY and CDR2 is SVGAGI. The CDR3 contains 14 residues.

V and J are TRBV15 and TRBJ1-1, with D possibly being TRBD1 (5 bases). This CDR3 contains 14 residues. Germline V gene sequence: CDR1 LNHNV, CDR2 YYDKDF (reference sequence). Trimming stripped 5 bases from V and 5 bases from J, with 15 bases between. The CDR3: CATSFFQGQTEAFF. The CDR3 DNA follows: TGTGCCACCAGCTTTTTTCAGGGTCAGACTGAAGCTTTCTTT. Full variable domain (rest looked up from reference TRBV15 and TRBJ1-1): DAMVIQNPRYQVTQFGKPVTLSCSQTLNHNVMYWYQQKSSQAPKLLFHYYDKDFNNEADTPDNFQSRRPNTSFCFLDIRSPGLGDTAMYLCATSFFQGQTEAFFGQGTRLTVV.

This clone was seen only once. This chain links TRBV30 with TRBJ2-7; weak D call: TRBD1 (6 bases). Trimming took 7 bases from V and 3 from J, leaving 10 bases between them. The CDR3 is made up of 11 amino acids. Germline V lookup: CDR1 GTSNPN, CDR2 SVGIG (reference sequence). CDR3 bases: TGTGCCTCGCGGACAGTCTACGAGCAGTACTTC. Residues: CASRTVYEQYF.

The rearrangement joins TRBV7-6 to TRBJ2-7, with 8 bases fitting TRBD2. In germline, CDR1 is SGHVS, CDR2 FNYEAQ. Trimming took 3 bases from V and 7 from J; bases not matched to a gene: 11. The CDR3 contains 15 residues. In nucleotides, the CDR3 is TGTGCCAGCAGCTTGGTAATGGCGGGAGGAGGGGAGCAGTACTTC. This codes for CASSLVMAGGGEQYF. Full variable domain (remainder filled in from reference TRBV7-6 and TRBJ2-7): GAGVSQSPRYKVTKRGQDVALRCDPISGHVSLYWYRQALGQGPEFLTYFNYEAQQDKSGLPNDRFSAERPEGSISTLTIQRTEQRDSAMYRCASSLVMAGGGEQYFGPGTRLTVT.

The chain recombines TRBV7-9 with TRBJ1-1; the match to TRBD1 covers 7 bases. The V and J ends lost 0 bases and 8 bases, in that order; junction bases with no gene match: 3. The V gene's germline CDR1 is SEHNR and CDR2 FQNEAQ (reference sequence). This CDR3 is 13 amino acids long. The CDR3 DNA reads as TGTGCCAGCAGCTTAGCCGGGACAGCCGAAGCTTTCTTT. It codes for CASSLAGTAEAFF. Full variable domain (outside the CDR3, taken from reference TRBV7-9 and TRBJ1-1): DTGVSQNPRHKITKRGQNVTFRCDPISEHNRLYWYRQTLGQGPEFLTYFQNEAQLEKSRLLSDRFSAERPKGSFSTLEIQRTEQGDSAMYLCASSLAGTAEAFFGQGTRLTVV.

The chain combines TRBV4-3 with TRBJ2-1; D is perhaps TRBD2 (7 bases). This CDR3 has 19 residues. Germline V gene sequence: CDR1 LGHNA, CDR2 YSLEER. Trimming pared 0 bases from V and 1 base from J, leaving 19 bases between. In nucleotides, the CDR3 is TGCGCCAGCAGCCAAGATCTAGGGGGGGGGCGCGGGTCCTACAATGAGCAGTTCTTC. Translated, it gives CASSQDLGGGRGSYNEQFF.

In DNA, the CDR3 is TGTGCCACCAAGAACAGGGATCGGAGCTCCTACGAGCAGTACTTC. This gives the protein CATKNRDRSSYEQYF. The V call is TRBV2, the J call TRBJ2-7, with D possibly TRBD1 on 6 matching bases. Germline CDR1 and CDR2: SNHLY and FYNNEI. There are 15 residues in the CDR3. V lost 10 bases and J lost 0, with 19 bases in between.

V and J are TRBV11-2 and TRBJ2-2; 13 nucleotides agree with TRBD2. Germline V lookup: CDR1 SGHAT, CDR2 FQNNGV. The ends lost 5 bases at V and 4 bases at J; junction bases unmatched: 7. CDR3 length equals 17 residues. The DNA for the CDR3 is TGTGCCAGCAGCGCTAGGACTAGCGGGAGATTCACCGGGGAGCTGTTTTTT. Its protein is CASSARTSGRFTGELFF.

The chain employs TRBV6-2 or TRBV6-3 and TRBJ2-5; a weak D match, TRBD2 (6 bases). This CDR3 is 13 amino acids long. Germline loops: CDR1 MNHEY, CDR2 SVGEGT. V gave up 6 bases and J gave up 5 bases, with 13 bases separating them. The CDR3 DNA follows: TGTGCCAGCAGCCGGACCCGGGGGGAGACCCAGTACTTC. This sequence encodes CASSRTRGETQYF.

The count of this clone is one. The rearrangement links TRBV6-5 to TRBJ2-7; D perhaps matches TRBD1 (6 bases). CDR1 MNHEY and CDR2 SVGAGI come from the germline V gene. V gave up 11 bases and J gave up 5 bases, with 16 bases separating them. The CDR3 loop spans 12 amino acids. Here the CDR3 DNA reads TGTGCCGCGACCAACAGGGTCCACGAGCAGTACTTC. This sequence encodes CAATNRVHEQYF.

The rearrangement joins TRBV5-1 to TRBJ1-2; TRBD1 is a possible D gene (5 bases). The germline V gene encodes CDR1 SGHRS and CDR2 YFSETQ. The CDR3 extends over 14 amino acids. Trimming pared 4 bases from V and 2 bases from J, leaving 12 bases between. CDR3 sequence (DNA): TGCGCCAGCAGCCCGACCTCAGGGAACTATGGCTACACCTTC. This codes for CASSPTSGNYGYTF.

The CDR3 region is CASSFRTRGEQFF. The CDR3 bases are TGTGCCAGCAGTTTCCGGACTAGAGGTGAGCAGTTCTTC. The genes are TRBV6-6 and TRBJ2-1, with 7 bases identical to TRBD2. V shed 4 bases and J 9 bases; nucleotides not matched to a gene: 6. In germline, CDR1 is MNHNY, CDR2 SVGAGI (reference sequence). The CDR3 runs 13 residues.

V usage is TRBV27 and J usage is TRBJ2-1; D is possibly TRBD2 (5 bases). The CDR3 sequence is 13 residues long. From germline, CDR1 is MNHEY and CDR2 SMNVEV (reference sequence). Trimming left V 3 bases short and J 4 bases short, with 7 bases between. The chain's CDR3 is CASSLDSYNEQFF. The CDR3, as DNA: TGTGCCAGCAGTTTGGACTCGTACAATGAGCAGTTCTTC.

The chain recombines TRBV28 with TRBJ1-1; a weak D match, TRBD1 (5 bases). This CDR3 region has 15 residues. Germline V CDR1 and CDR2: MDHEN, SYDVKM. The V end lost 7 bases, the J end lost 2 bases, and 17 bases lay between the germline ends. The CDR3 loop is CASTQVWGINTEAFF. The CDR3 DNA reads as TGTGCCAGCACCCAAGTCTGGGGCATCAACACTGAAGCTTTCTTT.

The chain links TRBV5-6 to TRBJ1-3; 8 bases map to TRBD1. With V trimmed by 4 bases and J by 6 bases, 9 bases remained unmatched. This CDR3 is built from 15 residues. CDR1 and CDR2 from the germline V gene are SGHDT and YYEEEE. CDR3 in amino acids: CASSQTGTGQNTIYF. The CDR3 DNA follows: TGTGCCAGCAGCCAAACCGGGACAGGACAAAACACCATATATTTT.

This clone was seen only a few times. The gene calls are TRBV28 and TRBJ1-5, with D hard to call. Germline values: CDR1 MDHEN, CDR2 SYDVKM. V gave up 7 bases and J gave up 5 bases, with 9 bases separating them. The CDR3 has 12 residues. CDR3 coding DNA: TGTGCCAGCACCGAACGGGATCAGCCCCAGCATTTT. This gives the protein CASTERDQPQHF.

This clone was recorded only once. The chain is built from TRBV6-4 and TRBJ2-1; a possible D gene is TRBD1 (6 bases). CDR1 MRHNA and CDR2 SNTAGT come from the germline V gene. Trimming left V 2 bases short and J 10 bases short, with 12 bases between. This CDR3 region has 13 residues. The CDR3 DNA follows: TGTGCCAGCAGTGACGGAAGGGGGAAGGAGCAGTTCTTC. It translates to CASSDGRGKEQFF.

The CDR3 DNA reads as TGTGCCAGCAGCCCTGGAGGACTAGCGGCTCGTGGGGCCAACGTCCTGACTTTC. It translates to CASSPGGLAARGANVLTF. V and J are TRBV3-1 (or the pseudogene TRBV3-2) and TRBJ2-6, with 10 bases fitting TRBD2. The CDR3 length is 18 residues. J gave up 3 bases and V 4 bases, and 9 bases lay outside the gene matches. Germline V CDR1 and CDR2: LGHDT, YNNKEL (reference sequence).

This clone occurred once. This rearrangement joins TRBV5-5 to TRBJ2-7; TRBD1 is a possible D gene (5 bases). The length of the CDR3 is 13 residues. Germline V lookup: CDR1 SGHKS, CDR2 YYEKEE (reference sequence). The V and J ends lost 1 base and 3 bases respectively, with 8 bases between them. The CDR3: CASSLFQGYEQYF. The CDR3 DNA reads as TGTGCCAGCAGCTTGTTTCAGGGCTACGAGCAGTACTTC.

This chain uses TRBV3-1 (or the pseudogene TRBV3-2) with TRBJ2-7; no reliable D call. Trimming removed 0 bases from V and 0 bases from J, with 9 bases in between. CDR1 LGHDT and CDR2 YNNKEL come from the germline V gene (reference sequence). The length of the CDR3 is 15 residues. The CDR3 reads CASSQDRLYSYEQYF. CDR3 DNA: TGTGCCAGCAGCCAAGACAGACTTTACTCCTACGAGCAGTACTTC.